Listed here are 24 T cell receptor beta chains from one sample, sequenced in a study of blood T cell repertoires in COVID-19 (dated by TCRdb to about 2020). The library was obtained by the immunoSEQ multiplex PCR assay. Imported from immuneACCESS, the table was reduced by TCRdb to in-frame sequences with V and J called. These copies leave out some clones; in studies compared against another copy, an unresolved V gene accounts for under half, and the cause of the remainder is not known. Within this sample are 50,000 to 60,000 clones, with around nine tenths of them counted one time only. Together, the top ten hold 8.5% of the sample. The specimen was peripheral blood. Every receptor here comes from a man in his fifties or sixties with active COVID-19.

The chain's CDR3 is CASSPGEGGKLFF. DNA for the CDR3: TGTGCCAGCAGCCCAGGGGAAGGGGGAAAACTGTTTTTT. The rearrangement uses TRBV3-1 (or the pseudogene TRBV3-2) and TRBJ1-4; tentatively, D is TRBD1 (6 bases). The germline gives CDR1 LGHDT, CDR2 YNNKEL (reference sequence). There are 13 residues in the CDR3. V lost 4 bases, J lost 10 bases, and 13 bases lay in between.

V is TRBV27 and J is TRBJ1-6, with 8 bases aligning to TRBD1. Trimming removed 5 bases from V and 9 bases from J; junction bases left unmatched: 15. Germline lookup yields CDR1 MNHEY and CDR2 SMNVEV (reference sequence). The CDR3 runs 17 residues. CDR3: CASSLSGGAGSSSPLHF. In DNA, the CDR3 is TGTGCCAGCAGTCTTTCAGGGGGCGCGGGTTCTTCTTCACCCCTCCACTTT.

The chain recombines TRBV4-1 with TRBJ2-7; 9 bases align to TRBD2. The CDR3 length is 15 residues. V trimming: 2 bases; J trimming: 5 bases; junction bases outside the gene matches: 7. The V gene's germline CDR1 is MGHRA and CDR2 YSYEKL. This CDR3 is CASSQWASGTDEQYF. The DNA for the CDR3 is TGCGCCAGCAGCCAATGGGCTAGCGGGACGGACGAGCAGTACTTC.

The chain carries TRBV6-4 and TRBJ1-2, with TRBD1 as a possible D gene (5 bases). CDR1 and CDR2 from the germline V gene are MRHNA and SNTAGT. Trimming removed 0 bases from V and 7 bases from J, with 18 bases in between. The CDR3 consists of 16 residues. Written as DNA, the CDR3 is TGTGCCAGCAGTGACTCCCGACAGTCCAACTATGGTGGCTACACCTTC. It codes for CASSDSRQSNYGGYTF.

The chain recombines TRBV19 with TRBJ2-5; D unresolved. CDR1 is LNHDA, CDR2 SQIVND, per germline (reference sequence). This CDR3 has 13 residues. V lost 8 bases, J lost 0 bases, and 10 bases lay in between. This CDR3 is CASLSSDQETQYF. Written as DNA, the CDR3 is TGTGCCAGTCTTTCCAGTGACCAAGAGACCCAGTACTTC.

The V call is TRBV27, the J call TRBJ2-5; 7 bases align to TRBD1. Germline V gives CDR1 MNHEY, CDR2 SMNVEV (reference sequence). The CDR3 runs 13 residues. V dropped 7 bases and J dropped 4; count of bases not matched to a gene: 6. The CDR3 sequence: CASTQGVGETQYF. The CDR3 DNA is TGTGCCAGCACCCAGGGGGTAGGAGAGACCCAGTACTTC.

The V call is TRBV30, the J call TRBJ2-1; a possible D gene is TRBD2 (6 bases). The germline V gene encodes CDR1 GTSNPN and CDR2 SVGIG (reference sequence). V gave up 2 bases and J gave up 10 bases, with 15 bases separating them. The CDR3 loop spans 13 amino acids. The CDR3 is CAWSPHGGREQFF. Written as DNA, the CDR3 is TGTGCCTGGAGTCCCCATGGGGGGAGAGAGCAGTTCTTC.

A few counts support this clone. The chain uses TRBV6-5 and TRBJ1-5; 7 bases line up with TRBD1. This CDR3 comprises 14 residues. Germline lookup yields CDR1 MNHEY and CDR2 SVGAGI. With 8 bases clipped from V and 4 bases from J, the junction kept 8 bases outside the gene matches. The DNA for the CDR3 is TGTGCCAGCTGTTCCGGACAGGCTAATCAGCCCCAGCATTTT. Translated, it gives CASCSGQANQPQHF.

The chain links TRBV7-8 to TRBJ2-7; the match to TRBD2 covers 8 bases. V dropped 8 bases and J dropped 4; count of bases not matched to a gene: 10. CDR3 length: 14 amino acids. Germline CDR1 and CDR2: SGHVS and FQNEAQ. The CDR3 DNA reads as TGTGCCAGCGGTCTTGCGCCGGGAGGGTACGAGCAGTACTTC. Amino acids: CASGLAPGGYEQYF.

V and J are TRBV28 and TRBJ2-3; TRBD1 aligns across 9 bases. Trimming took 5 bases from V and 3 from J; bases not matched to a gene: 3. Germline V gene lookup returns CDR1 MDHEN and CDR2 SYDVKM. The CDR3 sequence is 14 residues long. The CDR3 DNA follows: TGTGCCAGCAGTGGGGGGACAGGGACAGATACGCAGTATTTT. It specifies CASSGGTGTDTQYF.

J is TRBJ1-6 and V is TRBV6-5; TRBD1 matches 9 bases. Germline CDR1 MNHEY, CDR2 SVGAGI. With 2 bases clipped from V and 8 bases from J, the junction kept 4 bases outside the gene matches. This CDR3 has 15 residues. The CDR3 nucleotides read TGTGCCAGCAGTTACGGGGACAGGGCTGATTCACCCCTCCACTTT. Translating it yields CASSYGDRADSPLHF.

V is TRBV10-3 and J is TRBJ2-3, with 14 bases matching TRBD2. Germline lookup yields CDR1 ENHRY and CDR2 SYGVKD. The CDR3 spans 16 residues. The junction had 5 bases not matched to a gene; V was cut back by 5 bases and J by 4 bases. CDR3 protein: CAISKGTSGSADTQYF. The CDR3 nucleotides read TGTGCCATCAGTAAAGGGACTAGCGGGAGCGCAGATACGCAGTATTTT.

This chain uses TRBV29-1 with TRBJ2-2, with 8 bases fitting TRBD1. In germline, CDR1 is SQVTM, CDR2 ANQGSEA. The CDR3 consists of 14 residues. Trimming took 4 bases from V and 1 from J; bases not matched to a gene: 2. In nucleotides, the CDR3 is TGCAGCGTTGGGACAGGGTTGAACACCGGGGAGCTGTTTTTT. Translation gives CSVGTGLNTGELFF.

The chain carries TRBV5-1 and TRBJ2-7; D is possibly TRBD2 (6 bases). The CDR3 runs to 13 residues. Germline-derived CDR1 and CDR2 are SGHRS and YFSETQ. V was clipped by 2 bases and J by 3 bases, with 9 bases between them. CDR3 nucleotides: TGCGCCAGCAGCTTAGTTAGCGGCTACGAGCAGTACTTC. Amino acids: CASSLVSGYEQYF.

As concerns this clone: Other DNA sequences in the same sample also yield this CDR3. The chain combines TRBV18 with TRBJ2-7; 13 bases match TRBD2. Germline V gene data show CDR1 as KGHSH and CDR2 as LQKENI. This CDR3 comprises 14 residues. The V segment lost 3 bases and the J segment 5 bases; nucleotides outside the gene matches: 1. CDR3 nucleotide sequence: TGTGCCAGCTCACCCGGACTAGCGGGAGACGAGCAGTACTTC. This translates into CASSPGLAGDEQYF.

The CDR3 loop is CASRSRDRNNSPLHF. CDR3 nucleotides: TGTGCCAGCAGGAGCCGGGACAGAAATAATTCACCCCTCCACTTT. The chain employs TRBV3-1 (or the pseudogene TRBV3-2) and TRBJ1-6, with TRBD1 identical over 7 bases. With 6 bases clipped from V and 5 bases from J, the junction kept 7 bases outside the gene matches. From germline, CDR1 is LGHDT and CDR2 YNNKEL (reference sequence). The CDR3 covers 15 residues.

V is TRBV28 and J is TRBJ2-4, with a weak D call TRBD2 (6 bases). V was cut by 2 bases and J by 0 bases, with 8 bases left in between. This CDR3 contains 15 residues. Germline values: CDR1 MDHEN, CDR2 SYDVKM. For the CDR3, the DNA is TGTGCCAGCAGTTTAGCGGGACTAGCCAAAAACATTCAGTACTTC. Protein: CASSLAGLAKNIQYF. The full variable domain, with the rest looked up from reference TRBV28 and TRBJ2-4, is DVKVTQSSRYLVKRTGEKVFLECVQDMDHENMFWYRQDPGLGLRLIYFSYDVKMKEKGDIPEGYSVSREKKERFSLILESASTNQTSMYLCASSLAGLAKNIQYFGAGTRLSVL.

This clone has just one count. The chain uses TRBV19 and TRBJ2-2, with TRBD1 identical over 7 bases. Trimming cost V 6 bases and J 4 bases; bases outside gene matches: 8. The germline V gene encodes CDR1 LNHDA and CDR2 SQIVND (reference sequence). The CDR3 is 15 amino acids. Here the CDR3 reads CASRPYSGGTGELFF. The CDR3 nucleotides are TGTGCCAGTAGGCCATACTCAGGGGGCACCGGGGAGCTGTTTTTT.

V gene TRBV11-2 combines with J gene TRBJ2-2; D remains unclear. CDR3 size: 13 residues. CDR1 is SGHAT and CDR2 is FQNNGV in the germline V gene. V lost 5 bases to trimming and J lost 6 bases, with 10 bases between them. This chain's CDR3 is CASSPFFPGELFF. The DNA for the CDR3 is TGTGCCAGCAGCCCCTTCTTCCCCGGGGAGCTGTTTTTT.

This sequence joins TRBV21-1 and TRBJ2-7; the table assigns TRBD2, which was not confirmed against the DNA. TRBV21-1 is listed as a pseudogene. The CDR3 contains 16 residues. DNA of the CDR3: TGTGCCAGCAATAATATATCCGGGACTAGATCCTACGAGCAGTACTTC. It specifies CASNNISGTRSYEQYF.

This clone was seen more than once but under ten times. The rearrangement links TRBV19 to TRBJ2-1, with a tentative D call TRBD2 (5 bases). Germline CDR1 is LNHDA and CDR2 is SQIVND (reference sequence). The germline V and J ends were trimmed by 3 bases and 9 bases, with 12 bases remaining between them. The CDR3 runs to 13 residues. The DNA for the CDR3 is TGTGCCAGTAGTATGGGAGACTGGGGTGAGCAGTTCTTC. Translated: CASSMGDWGEQFF.

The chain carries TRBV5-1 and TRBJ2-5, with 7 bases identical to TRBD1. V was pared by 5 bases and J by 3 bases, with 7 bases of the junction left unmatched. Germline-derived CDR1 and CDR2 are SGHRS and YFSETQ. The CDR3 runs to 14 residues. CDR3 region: CASRSHRGEETQYF. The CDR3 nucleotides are TGCGCCAGCAGGTCCCACAGGGGCGAAGAGACCCAGTACTTC.

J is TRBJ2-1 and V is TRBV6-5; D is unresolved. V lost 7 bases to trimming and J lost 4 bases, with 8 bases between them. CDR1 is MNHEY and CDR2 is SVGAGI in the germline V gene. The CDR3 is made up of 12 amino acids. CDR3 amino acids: CASTSTYNEQFF. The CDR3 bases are TGTGCCAGCACCTCGACATACAATGAGCAGTTCTTC.

The CDR3 spells CASSIQGAPVTAKNIQYF. The CDR3 coding sequence is TGTGCCAGTAGTATTCAGGGGGCCCCTGTCACTGCCAAAAACATTCAGTACTTC. This chain connects TRBV19 to TRBJ2-4, with TRBD1 matching over 8 bases. J was trimmed by 1 base and V by 3 bases; bases with no gene match: 11. Germline CDR1 is LNHDA and CDR2 is SQIVND (reference sequence). The CDR3 has 18 residues.